Listed below are T cell receptor beta chains from one sample, sequenced in a study of blood T cell repertoires in COVID-19. Sequencing used immunoSEQ multiplex PCR; TCRdb keeps in-frame clones, though not all of them. The top ten hold roughly 3.1% of the sample, which has some 250,000 clones, 82% seen once. The sequencing input was peripheral blood. The source of these receptors is a woman aged 18-30 years with acute or convalescent COVID-19. Each CDR3 is given with its conserved first and last residue. D genes are given only for firm matches. The size of a clone is reported for some rows only, either as once, few or many, or as a class for expanded clones.

V: TRBV6-5; size: once; D: NA; J: TRBJ1-1; CDR3: CASSYPDRTTEAFF; DNA: TGTGCCAGCAGTTACCCTGACAGGACCACTGAAGCTTTCTTT
V: TRBV5-1; size: NA; D: NA; J: TRBJ1-2; CDR3: CASSLGLYGYTF; DNA: TGCGCCAGCAGCTTGGGTCTCTATGGCTACACCTTC
V: TRBV30; size: NA; D: NA; J: TRBJ2-2; CDR3: CAWSASLTGELFF; DNA: TGTGCCTGGAGTGCATCACTGACCGGGGAGCTGTTTTTT
V: TRBV6-5; size: NA; D: NA; J: TRBJ1-6; CDR3: CASSYGGRGFWSPLHF; DNA: TGTGCCAGCAGTTACGGCGGGAGGGGGTTTTGGTCACCCCTCCACTTT
V: TRBV4-3; size: NA; D: TRBD2; J: TRBJ2-5; CDR3: CASSQDYGLADKETQYF; DNA: TGCGCCAGCAGCCAAGATTATGGGCTAGCGGACAAAGAGACCCAGTACTTC
V: TRBV5-8; size: NA; D: NA; J: TRBJ1-2; CDR3: CASSFSGYGYTF; DNA: TGTGCCAGCAGCTTTTCGGGCTATGGCTACACCTTC
V: TRBV28; size: NA; D: NA; J: TRBJ2-7; CDR3: CASSLGGLGSSYEQYF; DNA: TGTGCCAGCAGCCTTGGTGGTTTGGGCAGCTCCTACGAGCAGTACTTC
V: TRBV6-2/TRBV6-3; size: once; D: TRBD2; J: TRBJ2-7; CDR3: CASSYALGGRARSYSYEQYF; DNA: TGTGCCAGCAGTTACGCGCTCGGCGGGAGAGCACGAAGTTACTCCTACGAGCAGTACTTC
V: TRBV7-9; size: NA; D: NA; J: TRBJ2-7; CDR3: CASSANQGHYEQYF; DNA: TGTGCCAGCAGCGCCAACCAGGGGCACTACGAGCAGTACTTC
V: TRBV29-1; size: NA; D: TRBD1; J: TRBJ1-5; CDR3: CSVRQGDQPQHF; DNA: TGCAGCGTTAGACAGGGAGATCAGCCCCAGCATTTT
V: TRBV10-3; size: once; D: NA; J: TRBJ2-7; CDR3: CAIRPRVPYEQYF; DNA: TGTGCCATCAGGCCGAGGGTACCCTACGAGCAGTACTTC
V: TRBV5-1; size: NA; D: TRBD2; J: TRBJ2-7; CDR3: CASSLVTSGRLRGLSEQYF; DNA: TGCGCCAGCAGCTTGGTAACTAGCGGGAGGCTTCGAGGATTGTCCGAGCAGTACTTC
V: TRBV12-5; size: few; D: NA; J: TRBJ1-1; CDR3: CASGLGIGDTEAFF; DNA: TGTGCTAGTGGTTTGGGGATAGGGGATACGGAAGCTTTCTTT
V: TRBV9; size: once; D: TRBD1; J: TRBJ1-2; CDR3: CASSLRDRSNYGYTF; DNA: TGTGCCAGCAGCCTCCGGGACAGATCTAACTATGGCTACACCTTC
V: TRBV6-5; size: NA; D: NA; J: TRBJ1-4; CDR3: CASKARATNEKLFF; DNA: TGTGCCAGCAAGGCCCGGGCAACTAATGAAAAACTGTTTTTT
V: TRBV4-2; size: NA; D: TRBD1; J: TRBJ1-6; CDR3: CASSQVGTGLRSPLHF; DNA: TGTGCCAGCAGCCAAGTGGGGACAGGTCTTAGGTCACCCCTCCACTTT
V: TRBV27; size: NA; D: TRBD2; J: TRBJ2-1; CDR3: CASSLSGRGYNEQFF; DNA: TGTGCCAGCAGTTTATCGGGGAGGGGATACAATGAGCAGTTCTTC
V: TRBV30; size: NA; D: NA; J: TRBJ1-1; CDR3: CAWSEWGREAFF; DNA: TGTGCCTGGAGTGAGTGGGGGCGTGAAGCTTTCTTT
V: TRBV10-3; size: NA; D: NA; J: TRBJ2-3; CDR3: CAISGLVGDTQYF; DNA: TGTGCCATCAGTGGACTAGTAGGAGATACGCAGTATTTT
V: TRBV7-8; size: NA; D: NA; J: TRBJ1-1; CDR3: CASSLGVGRVNTEAFF; DNA: TGTGCCAGCAGCTTAGGGGTAGGCAGGGTGAACACTGAAGCTTTCTTT
V: TRBV18; size: NA; D: NA; J: TRBJ1-5; CDR3: CASSGGSNQPQHF; DNA: TGTGCCAGCTCAGGAGGTAGCAATCAGCCCCAGCATTTT
V: TRBV20-1; size: NA; D: NA; J: TRBJ2-5; CDR3: CSARDRETQYF; DNA: TGCAGTGCTAGAGATCGAGAGACCCAGTACTTC
V: TRBV10-1; size: NA; D: TRBD2; J: TRBJ2-1; CDR3: CASAPMVGREGLGEQFF; DNA: TGCGCCAGCGCTCCCATGGTGGGGCGGGAGGGCCTAGGTGAGCAGTTCTTC
V: TRBV7-8; size: NA; D: TRBD2; J: TRBJ2-3; CDR3: CASRLAGGTDTQYF; DNA: TGTGCCAGCAGACTAGCGGGCGGCACAGATACGCAGTATTTT
V: TRBV19; size: NA; D: TRBD1; J: TRBJ2-7; CDR3: CASSIGGTGSPYEQYF; DNA: TGTGCCAGTAGTATCGGAGGGACAGGGAGTCCCTACGAGCAGTACTTC
V: TRBV28; size: NA; D: NA; J: TRBJ1-5; CDR3: CASSHHQPQHF; DNA: TGTGCCAGCAGTCATCATCAGCCCCAGCATTTT
V: TRBV7-6; size: NA; D: NA; J: TRBJ1-3; CDR3: CASSPRGGGGANGNTIYF; DNA: TGTGCCAGCAGCCCAAGGGGGGGTGGGGGTGCTAACGGAAACACCATATATTTT
V: TRBV4-3; size: NA; D: TRBD2; J: TRBJ2-7; CDR3: CASSQDRAGGYEQYF; DNA: TGCGCCAGCAGCCAAGATCGAGCGGGAGGCTACGAGCAGTACTTC
V: TRBV6-5; size: NA; D: NA; J: TRBJ1-1; CDR3: CASSPRRDTEAFF; DNA: TGTGCCAGCAGTCCCCGGCGGGACACTGAAGCTTTCTTT
V: TRBV28; size: once; D: TRBD1; J: TRBJ2-7; CDR3: CASSGRQGQQYF; DNA: TGTGCCAGTTCGGGCCGACAGGGCCAGCAGTACTTC
V: TRBV5-1; size: NA; D: TRBD2; J: TRBJ2-1; CDR3: CASSLGSSGSSFF; DNA: TGCGCCAGCAGCTTGGGGTCAAGCGGGAGTTCATTCTTC
V: TRBV3-1/TRBV3-2; size: few; D: NA; J: TRBJ2-1; CDR3: CASSQAPVGGEQFF; DNA: TGTGCCAGCAGCCAAGCTCCGGTGGGGGGTGAGCAGTTCTTC
V: TRBV9; size: NA; D: NA; J: TRBJ2-3; CDR3: CASSVAADTQYF; DNA: TGTGCCAGCAGCGTAGCAGCAGATACGCAGTATTTT
V: TRBV20-1; size: NA; D: NA; J: TRBJ2-7; CDR3: CSAPFPYEQYF; DNA: TGCAGTGCTCCCTTCCCCTACGAGCAGTACTTC
V: TRBV10-2; size: NA; D: TRBD2; J: TRBJ2-7; CDR3: CASRVAGSYEQYF; DNA: TGCGCCAGCAGGGTAGCGGGTTCCTACGAGCAGTACTTC
V: TRBV19; size: NA; D: TRBD2; J: TRBJ2-1; CDR3: CASSRAGGEYNEQFF; DNA: TGTGCCAGTAGTCGGGCGGGAGGGGAATACAATGAGCAGTTCTTC
V: TRBV16; size: once; D: NA; J: TRBJ2-7; CDR3: CASSQFRAYEQYF; DNA: TGTGCCAGCAGCCAATTCCGGGCCTACGAGCAGTACTTC
V: TRBV6-6; size: NA; D: NA; J: TRBJ1-2; CDR3: CASRADRGYTF; DNA: TGTGCCAGCAGAGCGGATCGGGGCTACACCTTC
V: TRBV15; size: NA; D: TRBD1; J: TRBJ1-1; CDR3: CATSRVGRGRVEAFF; DNA: TGTGCCACCAGCAGAGTTGGCAGGGGGCGTGTTGAAGCTTTCTTT
V: TRBV5-6; size: NA; D: TRBD2; J: TRBJ2-1; CDR3: CASSWGTSYYNEQFF; DNA: TGTGCCAGCAGCTGGGGGACTAGCTACTACAATGAGCAGTTCTTC
V: TRBV29-1; size: once; D: TRBD1; J: TRBJ1-4; CDR3: CSVETGGERKLFF; DNA: TGCAGCGTTGAGACAGGGGGTGAAAGAAAACTGTTTTTT
V: TRBV4-1; size: once; D: TRBD2; J: TRBJ2-7; CDR3: CASSQDSLAGTYEQYF; DNA: TGCGCCAGCAGCCAAGATAGCCTAGCGGGGACCTACGAGCAGTACTTC